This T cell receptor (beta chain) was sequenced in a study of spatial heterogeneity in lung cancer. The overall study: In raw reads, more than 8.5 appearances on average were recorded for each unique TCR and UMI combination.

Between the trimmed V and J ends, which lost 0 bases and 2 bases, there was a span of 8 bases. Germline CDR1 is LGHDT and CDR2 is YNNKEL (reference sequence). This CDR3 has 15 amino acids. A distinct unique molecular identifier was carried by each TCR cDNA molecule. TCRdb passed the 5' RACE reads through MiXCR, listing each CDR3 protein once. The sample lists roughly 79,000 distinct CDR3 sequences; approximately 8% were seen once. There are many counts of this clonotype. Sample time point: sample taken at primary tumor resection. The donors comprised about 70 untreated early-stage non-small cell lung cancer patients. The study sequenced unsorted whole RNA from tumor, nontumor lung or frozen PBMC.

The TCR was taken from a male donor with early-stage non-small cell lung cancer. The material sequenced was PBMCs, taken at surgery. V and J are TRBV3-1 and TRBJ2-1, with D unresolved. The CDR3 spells CASSQDLSAYNEQFF. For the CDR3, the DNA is TGTGCCAGCAGCCAAGACTTGTCGGCCTACAATGAGCAGTTCTTC.